Listed below are T cell receptor beta chains from one sample, sequenced in a study of blood T cells in healthy people across ages. TCRdb itself ran the 5' RACE reads through MiXCR, one entry per CDR3 protein. The sample shows hundreds of thousands of distinct CDR3 sequences, roughly three fifths of them seen only once. Sequencing was performed on blood. The receptors shown here come from a man in his forties in good health. The CDR3 runs from the conserved cysteine through the conserved F or W. A D gene is named only where the DNA matches it firmly. Rows may omit the clone size; those that give it use once, few, many or a size class.

>TRBJ2-5|NA|many|TRBV6-1
TGTGCCAGCAGTGAATCGGGGCGGCAGGAGACCCAGTACTTC
CASSESGRQETQYF
>TRBJ2-3|TRBD2|NA|TRBV20-1
TGCAGTGAACTCAGCGGGAGGGGGGATAATTTGGATACGCAGTATTTT
CSELSGRGDNLDTQYF
>TRBJ2-1|NA|NA|TRBV29-1
TGCAGCGCCCCGGGGTGGCAGGGAGGATACAATGAGCAGTTCTTC
CSAPGWQGGYNEQFF
>TRBJ2-4|NA|few|TRBV6-2/TRBV6-3
TGTGCCAGCAGTCTGGACAGTCGTCGGGCCAAAAACATTCAGTACTTC
CASSLDSRRAKNIQYF
>TRBJ2-1|NA|NA|TRBV9
TGTGCCAGCAGCGACGAATACAATGAGCAGTTCTTC
CASSDEYNEQFF
>TRBJ2-3|NA|NA|TRBV9
TGTGCCAGCTCTAGTCTGATCGTGGATACGCAGTATTTT
CASSSLIVDTQYF
>TRBJ2-3|TRBD2|NA|TRBV4-3
TGCGCCAGCAGCCAAGACGGGCCGGGACTAGCGGGACGAGATACGCAGTATTTT
CASSQDGPGLAGRDTQYF
>TRBJ2-3|NA|few|TRBV20-1
TGCAGTGCTAACCCTGCGTACACAACCACAGGGTGGTCATCCCCCGGTGGCACAGATACGCAGTATTTT
CSANPAYTTTGWSSPGGTDTQYF
>TRBJ2-5|NA|NA|TRBV12-3/TRBV12-4
TGTGCCAGCAGCTCTCACGGGGGCCTTTACCAAGAGACCCAGTACTTC
CASSSHGGLYQETQYF
>TRBJ2-1|NA|large|TRBV7-3
TGTGCCAGCAGCTTATCGTCCGGGGAGCAGTTCTTC
CASSLSSGEQFF
>TRBJ2-7|NA|NA|TRBV28
TGTGCCAGCGGAAGACTCCTCCAATCCTTTATGCGGTACTTC
CASGRLLQSFMRYF
>TRBJ1-2|NA|NA|TRBV12-3/TRBV12-4
TGTGCCAGCAGCATTGGACAGAATAACCGTGGCTACACCTTC
CASSIGQNNRGYTF
>TRBJ1-2|NA|NA|TRBV20-1
TGCAGGACGGGGTTTCGTAACTATGGCTACACCTTC
CRTGFRNYGYTF
>TRBJ1-5|TRBD1|few|TRBV24-1
TGTGCCACCAGTGATCTGGACAGGGGAGGCGGTCAGCCCCAGCATTTT
CATSDLDRGGGQPQHF
>TRBJ2-6|NA|once|TRBV5-1
TGCGCCAGCAGCTTGGTAGGAGAGAGCGGTGGGGCCAACGTCCTGACTTTC
CASSLVGESGGANVLTF
>TRBJ2-1|TRBD2|NA|TRBV27
TGTGCCAGCAGTTTATGGGCTAGCGGCCTTGATGAGCAGTTCTTC
CASSLWASGLDEQFF
>TRBJ2-5|TRBD1|NA|TRBV2
TGTGCCAGCAGGGTAGGGACAGGGGGAAGGCGCCAAGAGACCCAGTACTTC
CASRVGTGGRRQETQYF
>TRBJ1-2|TRBD1|NA|TRBV6-2/TRBV6-3
TGTGCCAGCAGTTACCCATTGGGACAGGGGGCGAGTCATGGCTACACCTTC
CASSYPLGQGASHGYTF
>TRBJ1-6|NA|NA|TRBV25-1
TGTGCCAGCAGTGAATCAGGGAATTCACCCCTCCACTTT
CASSESGNSPLHF
>TRBJ1-2|TRBD1|NA|TRBV6-5
TGTGCCAGCAAGCCACCCGGGACAGGATGGGGCTATGGCTACACCTTC
CASKPPGTGWGYGYTF
>TRBJ2-1|NA|few|TRBV7-3
TGTGCCAGCAGCCGAGCCCTGGCAGGCGCCAATGAGCAGTTCTTC
CASSRALAGANEQFF
>TRBJ2-5|NA|NA|TRBV9
TGTGCCAGCAGCGAGGGGGAGGGAGGGCAGTACTTC
CASSEGEGGQYF
>TRBJ2-2|TRBD2|NA|TRBV6-1
TGTGCCAGCAGGCGCCTAGCTAGCGGGAGGGACACCGGGGAGCTGTTTTTT
CASRRLASGRDTGELFF
>TRBJ2-7|TRBD2|NA|TRBV7-2
TGTGCCAGCAGCCCCGGACTAGCGGGACTCTACGAGCAGTACTTC
CASSPGLAGLYEQYF
>TRBJ1-1|NA|NA|TRBV20-1
TGCAGTGCTAGAGCCCGGACAGCGGGCACTGAAGCTTTCTTT
CSARARTAGTEAFF
>TRBJ2-7|TRBD2|NA|TRBV7-2
TGTGCCAGCAGCTTAGCAGCGGGAGGGTTCTACGAGCAGTACTTC
CASSLAAGGFYEQYF
>TRBJ1-1|NA|NA|TRBV7-9
TGTGCCAGCAGCCGGGGGACAAAGAACACTGAAGCTTTCTTT
CASSRGTKNTEAFF
>TRBJ2-5|NA|NA|TRBV12-3/TRBV12-4
TGTGCCAGCAGTGTTGAGGGAGATGGGGAGACCCAGTACTTC
CASSVEGDGETQYF
>TRBJ2-5|NA|few|TRBV28
TGTGCCACCGGGTACGGGACCCAGTACTTC
CATGYGTQYF
>TRBJ2-3|TRBD2|once|TRBV7-2
TGTGCCAGCAGCAGCTTAACTAGCGGGGGGTCAGATACGCAGTATTTT
CASSSLTSGGSDTQYF
>TRBJ2-3|TRBD1|few|TRBV9
TGTGCCAGCAGCGTAGGAAGGACAGGGATTCGCACAGATACGCAGTATTTT
CASSVGRTGIRTDTQYF
>TRBJ2-5|NA|NA|TRBV3-1
TGTGCCAGCAGCCAAGGGCGGGGGCCAGCAGGAGAGTACTTC
CASSQGRGPAGEYF
>TRBJ2-5|TRBD1|NA|TRBV5-1
TGCGCCAGCAGCTGGACAGGGGAGGTGTTTGAGACCCAGTACTTC
CASSWTGEVFETQYF